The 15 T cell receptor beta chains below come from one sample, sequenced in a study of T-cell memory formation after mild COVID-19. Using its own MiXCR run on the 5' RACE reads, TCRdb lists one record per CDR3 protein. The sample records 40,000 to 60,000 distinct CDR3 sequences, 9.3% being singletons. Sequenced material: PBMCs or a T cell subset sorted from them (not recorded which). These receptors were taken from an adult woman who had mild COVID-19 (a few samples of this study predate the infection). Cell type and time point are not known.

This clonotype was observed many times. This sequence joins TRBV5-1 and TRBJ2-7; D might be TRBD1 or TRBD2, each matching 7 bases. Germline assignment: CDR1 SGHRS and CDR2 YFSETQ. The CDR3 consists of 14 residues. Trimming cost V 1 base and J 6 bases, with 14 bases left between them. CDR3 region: CASSLWQGGAEQYF. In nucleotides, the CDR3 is TGCGCCAGCAGCTTGTGGCAGGGGGGGGCCGAGCAGTACTTC. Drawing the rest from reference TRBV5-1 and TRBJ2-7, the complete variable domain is KAGVTQTPRYLIKTRGQQVTLSCSPISGHRSVSWYQQTPGQGLQFLFEYFSETQRNKGNFPGRFSGRQFSNSRSEMNVSTLELGDSALYLCASSLWQGGAEQYFGPGTRLTVT.

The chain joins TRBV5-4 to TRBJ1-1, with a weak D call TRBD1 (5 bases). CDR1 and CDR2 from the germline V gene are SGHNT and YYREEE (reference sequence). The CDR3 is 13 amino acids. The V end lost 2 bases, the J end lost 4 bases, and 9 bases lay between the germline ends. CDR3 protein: CASSLQVGTEAFF. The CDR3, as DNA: TGTGCCAGCAGCTTACAGGTCGGCACTGAAGCTTTCTTT.

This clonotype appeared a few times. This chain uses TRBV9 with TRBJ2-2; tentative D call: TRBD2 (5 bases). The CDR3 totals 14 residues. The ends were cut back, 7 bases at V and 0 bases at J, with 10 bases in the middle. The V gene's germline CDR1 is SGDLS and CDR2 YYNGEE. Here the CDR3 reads CASERQTNTGELFF. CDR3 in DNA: TGTGCCAGCGAGCGGCAGACGAACACCGGGGAGCTGTTTTTT.

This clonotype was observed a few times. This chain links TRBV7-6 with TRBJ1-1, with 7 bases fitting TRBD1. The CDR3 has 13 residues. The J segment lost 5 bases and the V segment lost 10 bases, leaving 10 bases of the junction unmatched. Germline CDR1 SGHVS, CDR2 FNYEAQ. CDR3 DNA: TGTGCCACCAGGGGGTATGGAAAAACTGAAGCTTTCTTT. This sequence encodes CATRGYGKTEAFF.

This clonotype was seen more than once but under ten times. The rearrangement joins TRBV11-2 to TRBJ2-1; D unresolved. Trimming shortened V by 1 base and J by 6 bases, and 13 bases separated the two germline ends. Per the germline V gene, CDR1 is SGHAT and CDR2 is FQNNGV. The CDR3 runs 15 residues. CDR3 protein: CASSLGSLPGNEQFF. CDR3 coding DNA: TGTGCCAGCAGCTTAGGGTCCCTTCCGGGCAATGAGCAGTTCTTC.

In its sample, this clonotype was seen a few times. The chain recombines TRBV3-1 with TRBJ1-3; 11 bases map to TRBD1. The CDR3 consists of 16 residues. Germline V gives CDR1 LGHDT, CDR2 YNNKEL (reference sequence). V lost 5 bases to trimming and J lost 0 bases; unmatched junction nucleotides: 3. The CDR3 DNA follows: TGTGCCAGCAGCTGGACAGGGGGCGTCTCTGGAAACACCATATATTTT. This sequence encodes CASSWTGGVSGNTIYF. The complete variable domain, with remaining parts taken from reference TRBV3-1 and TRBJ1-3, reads DTAVSQTPKYLVTQMGNDKSIKCEQNLGHDTMYWYKQDSKKFLKIMFSYNNKELIINETVPNRFSPKSPDKAHLNLHINSLELGDSAVYFCASSWTGGVSGNTIYFGEGSWLTVV.

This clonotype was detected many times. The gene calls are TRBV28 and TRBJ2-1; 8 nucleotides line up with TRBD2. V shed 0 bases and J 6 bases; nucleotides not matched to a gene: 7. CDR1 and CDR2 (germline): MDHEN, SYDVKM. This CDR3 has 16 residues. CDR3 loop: CASSLWGGTSGNEQFF. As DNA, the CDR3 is TGTGCCAGCAGTTTATGGGGCGGGACTAGTGGCAATGAGCAGTTCTTC.

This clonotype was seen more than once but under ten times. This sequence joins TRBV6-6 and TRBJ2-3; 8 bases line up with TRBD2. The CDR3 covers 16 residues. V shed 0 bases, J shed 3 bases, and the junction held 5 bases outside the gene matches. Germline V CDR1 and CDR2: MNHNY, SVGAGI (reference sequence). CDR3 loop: CASSYSHAGGTDTQYF. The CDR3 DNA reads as TGTGCCAGCAGTTACTCGCATGCGGGGGGAACAGATACGCAGTATTTT.

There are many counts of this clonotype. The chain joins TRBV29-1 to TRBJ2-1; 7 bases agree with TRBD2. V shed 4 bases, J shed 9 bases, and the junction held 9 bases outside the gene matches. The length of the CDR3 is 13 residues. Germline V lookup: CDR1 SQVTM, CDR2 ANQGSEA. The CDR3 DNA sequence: TGCAGCGTTGTTGCGGGAGAATTCCCTGAGCAGTTCTTC. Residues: CSVVAGEFPEQFF.

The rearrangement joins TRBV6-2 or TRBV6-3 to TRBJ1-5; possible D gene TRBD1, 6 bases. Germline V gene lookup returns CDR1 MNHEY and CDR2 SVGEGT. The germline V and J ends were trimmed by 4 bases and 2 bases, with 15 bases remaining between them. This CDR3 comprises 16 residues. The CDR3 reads CASSSGAGAGNQPQHF. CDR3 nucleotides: TGTGCCAGCAGTTCAGGGGCGGGGGCAGGCAATCAGCCCCAGCATTTT.

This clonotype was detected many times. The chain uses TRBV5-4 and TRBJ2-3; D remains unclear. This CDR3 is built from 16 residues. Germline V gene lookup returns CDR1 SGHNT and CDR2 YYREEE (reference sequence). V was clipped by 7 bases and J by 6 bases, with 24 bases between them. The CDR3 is CASQPRGGSPQDTQYF. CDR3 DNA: TGTGCCAGCCAGCCGCGCGGCGGCAGCCCCCAGGATACGCAGTATTTT. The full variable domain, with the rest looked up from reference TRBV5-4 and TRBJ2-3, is ETGVTQSPTHLIKTRGQQVTLRCSSQSGHNTVSWYQQALGQGPQFIFQYYREEENGRGNFPPRFSGLQFPNYSSELNVNALELDDSALYLCASQPRGGSPQDTQYFGPGTRLTVL.

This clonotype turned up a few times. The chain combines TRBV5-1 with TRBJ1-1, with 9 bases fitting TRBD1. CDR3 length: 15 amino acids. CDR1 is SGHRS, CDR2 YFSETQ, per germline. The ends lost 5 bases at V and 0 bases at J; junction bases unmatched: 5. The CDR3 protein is CASSWTGAMNTEAFF. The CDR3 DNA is TGCGCCAGCAGTTGGACAGGGGCGATGAACACTGAAGCTTTCTTT. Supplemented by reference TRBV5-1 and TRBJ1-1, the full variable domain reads KAGVTQTPRYLIKTRGQQVTLSCSPISGHRSVSWYQQTPGQGLQFLFEYFSETQRNKGNFPGRFSGRQFSNSRSEMNVSTLELGDSALYLCASSWTGAMNTEAFFGQGTRLTVV.

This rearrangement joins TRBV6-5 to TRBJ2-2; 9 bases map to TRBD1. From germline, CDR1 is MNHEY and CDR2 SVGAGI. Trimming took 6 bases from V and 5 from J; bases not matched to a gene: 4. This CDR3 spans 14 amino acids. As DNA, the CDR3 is TGTGCCAGCAGCTGGACAGGGGAGACCGGGGAGCTGTTTTTT. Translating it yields CASSWTGETGELFF.

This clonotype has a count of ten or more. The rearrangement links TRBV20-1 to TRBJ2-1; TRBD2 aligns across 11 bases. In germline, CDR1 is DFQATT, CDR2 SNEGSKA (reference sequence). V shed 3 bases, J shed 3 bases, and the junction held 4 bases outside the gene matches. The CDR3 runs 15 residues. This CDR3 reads CSARSGTSGYNEQFF. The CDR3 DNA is TGCAGTGCTAGGTCCGGGACTAGCGGCTACAATGAGCAGTTCTTC.

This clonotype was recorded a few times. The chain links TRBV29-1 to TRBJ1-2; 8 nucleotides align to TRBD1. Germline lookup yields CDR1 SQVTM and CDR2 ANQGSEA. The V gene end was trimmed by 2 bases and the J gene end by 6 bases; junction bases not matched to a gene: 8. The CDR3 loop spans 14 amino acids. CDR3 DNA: TGCAGCGTTGAAAAGAGACAGGGGATAAATGGCTACACCTTC. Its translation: CSVEKRQGINGYTF. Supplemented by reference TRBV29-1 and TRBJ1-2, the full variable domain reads SAVISQKPSRDICQRGTSLTIQCQVDSQVTMMFWYRQQPGQSLTLIATANQGSEATYESGFVIDKFPISRPNLTFSTLTVSNMSPEDSSIYLCSVEKRQGINGYTFGSGTRLTVV.